This T cell receptor (beta chain) was profiled in a study of T cell changes during pregnancy in multiple sclerosis. Profiling relied on immunoSEQ multiplex PCR, and the TCRdb table lists in-frame clones only, not all of them. Counted here are tens of thousands of clones, approximately 92% occurring once; the ten biggest clones make up around 2.8%. This CDR3 comprises 15 residues. V dropped 6 bases and J dropped 7 bases, with 16 bases sitting between them. CDR1 and CDR2 (germline): MDHEN, SYDVKM. The material was peripheral blood, obtained in the second trimester of pregnancy. The chain recombines TRBV28 with TRBJ1-6, with D possibly TRBD1 on 6 matching bases. The source of this sequence is a female donor in good health, enrolled as a control in a pregnancy study. DNA of the CDR3: TGTGCCAGCAGCCTGATTATAGGGGGAAATTCACCCCTCCACTTT. Its protein is CASSLIIGGNSPLHF.